The entry below gives a single T cell receptor (beta chain) sequence along with its context. Its specificity is not known. This sample is part of a study of shared clonotypes between healthy human individuals. Points from the study as a whole: The represented genetic and exposure-history diversity was limited by the small number of donors.

Caucasian adults living in Nashville, Tennessee, provided all samples. The authors divided CD4+ cells into CD45RA+ naive and CD45RA-negative memory subsets. The material for each subset, its genomic DNA, was split evenly across several immunoSEQ plates. Clones were read by immunoSEQ multiplex PCR, and TCRdb kept only the in-frame ones, dropping some. The sample shows 500,000 to 550,000 clones, around 96% of them seen only once. This clonotype was sampled from a woman aged 25 to 39 in good health. Source material: naive CD4+ T cells sorted from blood. The sample's subset: CD45RA+ positively selected.

As DNA, the CDR3 is TGCAGCGTCGCGAGACTAGCGGGAAGCTACGAGCAGTACTTC. Protein sequence: CSVARLAGSYEQYF. The chain couples TRBV29-1 to TRBJ2-7, with 11 bases aligning to TRBD2. Trimming took 6 bases from V and 3 from J; bases not matched to a gene: 7. This CDR3 has 14 amino acids. Germline V CDR1 and CDR2: SQVTM, ANQGSEA.